Listed here is a single T cell receptor beta chain. In this sample, this clonotype turned up many times. Its target antigen remains unknown. The input lacks base qualities; no much larger clone sits a single base away. Via the germline V gene (reference sequence), CDR1 is MNHNY and CDR2 SVGAGI. The germline ends are 14 bases apart after V is trimmed by 7 bases and J by 8 bases. Its CDR3 holds 12 amino acids, cysteine through phenylalanine. Of the read, only the CDR3 DNA is kept; its 36 bases are in frame from base 1. This was a case-control study nested in a cohort of healthcare workers in London, UK, who had nasopharyngeal swab PCR tests and blood samples taken every week. Healthcare workers were recruited between 23 and 31 March 2020, during the week of the UK lockdown, and were followed weekly for up to roughly 16 weeks. The sample originates from a study of early T cells in non-severe SARS-CoV-2 infection (dated by TCRdb to the early 2020s). With regard to the full study: Because TCR sequencing was done on bulk RNA from unsorted whole blood, the alpha and beta chains could not be paired. Study-level results and caveats: VDJdb matching was skewed toward anti-spike CD8 responses, so virus-specific expansions were likely underestimated and private and CD4 specificities were missed.

Library method: 5' RACE. The reads were generated on a NextSeq 500. To correct for sequencing error and PCR bias, the TCR library protocol tagged individual cDNA molecules with unique molecular identifiers. Both TCR alpha and beta chains were sequenced, and tight co-correlation was observed between alpha and beta sequence abundances in each sample. From the authors' description of their analysis: Decombinator V4 was used to annotate TCR sequences for V gene, J gene and CDR3. TCRs were defined as expanded if a significant change between any two time points was detected under a Poisson model with p below 0.0001. Abundances of TCRs were expressed as counts per million after normalisation to the total number of TCRs sequenced in each sample. TRAV1-2 paired with TRAJ12, TRAJ20 or TRAJ33 defined MAIT TCRs, while TRAV10 paired with TRAJ18 defined iNKT TCRs. A search of VDJdb, accessed on 1 November 2021, was run for TCRs annotated to CMV, EBV and SARS-CoV-2, with TCRs annotated for multiple antigens excluded. TCRdb ran its own pipeline on the public reads, namely fastp trimming at Q25 and MiXCR clone calling, and kept in-frame beta chains. Each CDR3 protein appears once, grouped with its most common genes and DNA. TCRdb's processing, not the authors', yielded these V and J calls. The sample records roughly 92,000 distinct CDR3 sequences, around 12% of which are singletons. Jointly, the top ten make up 4.4% of the sample.

This clonotype originated in an adult who was a healthcare worker with PCR-confirmed SARS-CoV-2 infection or an uninfected control (not recorded which). The sequence is built from TRBV6-6 and TRBJ1-2; TRBD1 is possibly the D segment (5 matching bases). The sequences come from whole blood, collected at baseline. In nucleotides, the sequence is TGTGCCAGCACTACGGGGGGAGGCGGCTACACCTTC. Translated, it gives CASTTGGGGYTF.